This T cell receptor beta chain was sequenced for a study of T cells in localized non-small cell lung cancer. CDR3 length: 16 residues. J lost 1 base, V lost 1 base, and 6 bases had no gene match. Germline CDR1 SGHAT, CDR2 FQNNGV. Libraries were prepared by immunoSEQ multiplex PCR; TCRdb keeps only in-frame clonotypes and omits some of them. This sample yields about 22,000 clones, of which less than 90% are seen a single time; over 20% belongs to the top ten. The chain has TRBV11-2 and TRBJ2-7; 8 bases align to TRBD1. The starting material was PBMCs, obtained before any cancer treatment. This sequence originates from a man aged 40-75 years with stage II squamous cell lung carcinoma. DNA for the CDR3: TGTGCCAGCAGCTTAGTAGGACAGGGTCGTTCCTACGAGCAGTACTTC. This gives the protein CASSLVGQGRSYEQYF. Together with reference TRBV11-2 and TRBJ2-7, the CDR3 gives the full variable domain: EAGVAQSPRYKIIEKRQSVAFWCNPISGHATLYWYQQILGQGPKLLIQFQNNGVVDDSQLPKDRFSAERLKGVDSTLKIQPAKLEDSAVYLCASSLVGQGRSYEQYFGPGTRLTVT.